Listed here are 3 T cell receptor beta chains from one sample, sequenced in a study of blood T cells in healthy people across ages. Primers used in a second PCR of about 6 to 11 cycles were a sample-barcoded 5' primer and a J-beta primer mix. One entry per CDR3 protein, called by TCRdb with MiXCR from the 5' RACE reads. The sample lists around 1,000,000 distinct CDR3 sequences; approximately 25% were seen once. This sample also appeared in a second study, on T cells of mothers and their children.

Sequenced sample: blood. These receptors all come from a girl aged 2-15 years in good health.

This clonotype has at least ten counts. V is TRBV7-9 and J is TRBJ2-3, with TRBD2 as a possible D gene (6 bases). There are 13 residues in the CDR3. The V gene lost 6 bases and the J gene lost 1 base, with 8 bases spanning the gap. In germline, CDR1 is SEHNR, CDR2 FQNEAQ (reference sequence). The DNA for the CDR3 is TGTGCCAGCAGTCCGGGGGGCACAGATACGCAGTATTTT. This gives the protein CASSPGGTDTQYF.

V and J are TRBV4-3 and TRBJ2-1; D is tentatively TRBD1 or TRBD2 (5 bases each). The CDR3 sequence is 16 residues long. CDR1 and CDR2 from the germline V gene are LGHNA and YSLEER. V was cut by 4 bases and J by 3 bases, with 16 bases left in between. The CDR3 loop is CASSPGKGRVYNEQFF. DNA for the CDR3: TGCGCCAGCAGCCCAGGGAAGGGACGAGTCTACAATGAGCAGTTCTTC.

This clonotype has only a few counts. The chain uses TRBV6-2 or TRBV6-3 and TRBJ2-5; D possibly matches TRBD1 or TRBD2 (5 bases each). Matching the DNA end better, TRBJ2-7 makes the J call doubtful. Germline V lookup: CDR1 MNHEY, CDR2 SVGEGT. This CDR3 is built from 16 residues. The CDR3 sequence: CASSYLGAVLVDEQYF. CDR3 nucleotide sequence: TGTGCCAGCAGTTACCTCGGGGCAGTATTGGTTGACGAGCAGTACTTC.